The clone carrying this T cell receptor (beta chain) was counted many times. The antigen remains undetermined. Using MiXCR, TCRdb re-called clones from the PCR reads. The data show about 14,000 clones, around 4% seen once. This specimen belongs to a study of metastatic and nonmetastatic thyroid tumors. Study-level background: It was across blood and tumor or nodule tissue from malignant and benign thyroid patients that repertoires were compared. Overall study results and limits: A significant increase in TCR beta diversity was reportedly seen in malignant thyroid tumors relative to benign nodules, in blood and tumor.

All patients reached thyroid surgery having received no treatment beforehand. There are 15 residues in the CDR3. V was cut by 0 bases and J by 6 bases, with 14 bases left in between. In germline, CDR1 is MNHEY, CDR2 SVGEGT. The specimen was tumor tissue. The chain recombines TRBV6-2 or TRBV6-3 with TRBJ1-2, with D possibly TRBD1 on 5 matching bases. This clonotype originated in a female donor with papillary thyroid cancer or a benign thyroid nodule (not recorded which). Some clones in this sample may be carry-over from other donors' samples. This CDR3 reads CASSYSSQGVDGYTF. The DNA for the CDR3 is TGTGCCAGCAGTTACTCGAGTCAAGGGGTTGATGGCTACACCTTC.